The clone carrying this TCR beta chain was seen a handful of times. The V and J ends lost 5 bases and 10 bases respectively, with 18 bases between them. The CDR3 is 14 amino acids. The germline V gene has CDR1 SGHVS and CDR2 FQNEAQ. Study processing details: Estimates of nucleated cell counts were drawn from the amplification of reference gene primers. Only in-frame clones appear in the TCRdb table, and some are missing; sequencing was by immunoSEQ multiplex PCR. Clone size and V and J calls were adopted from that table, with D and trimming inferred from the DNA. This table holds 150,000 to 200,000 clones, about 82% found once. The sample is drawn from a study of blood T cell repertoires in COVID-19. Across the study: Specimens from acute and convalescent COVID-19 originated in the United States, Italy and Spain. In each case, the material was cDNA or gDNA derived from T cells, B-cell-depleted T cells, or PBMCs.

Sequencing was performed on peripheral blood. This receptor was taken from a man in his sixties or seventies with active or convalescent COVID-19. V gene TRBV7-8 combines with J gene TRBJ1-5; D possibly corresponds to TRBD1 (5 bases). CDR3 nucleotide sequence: TGTGCCAGCAGCCTAGGGCAGCAGGGCTTCCCCCAGCATTTT. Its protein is CASSLGQQGFPQHF.